One and the same sample provided the 3 T cell receptor beta chains below, sequenced in a study of blood T cell repertoires in COVID-19. Profiling relied on immunoSEQ multiplex PCR, and the TCRdb table lists in-frame clones only, not all of them. Among about 150,000 clones listed, 70% to 90% were seen once. The source material was peripheral blood. These TCRs come from a human donor in a cohort sampled during active COVID-19.

The chain combines TRBV7-9 with TRBJ2-7; 11 positions match TRBD1. Germline V gives CDR1 SEHNR, CDR2 FQNEAQ (reference sequence). This CDR3 has 15 residues. V dropped 3 bases and J dropped 2; count of bases not matched to a gene: 3. CDR3 DNA: TGTGCCAGCAGCTTTGGACAGGGGGCAACCTACGAGCAGTACTTC. Its translation: CASSFGQGATYEQYF.

The gene calls are TRBV6-5 and TRBJ1-5; D perhaps matches TRBD1 (6 bases). The CDR3 has 14 residues. The germline CDR1 and CDR2 sequences are MNHEY and SVGAGI. V was clipped by 6 bases and J by 3 bases, with 12 bases between them. The CDR3 nucleotides read TGTGCCAGCAGAGGGGAGGGGGTCAATCAGCCCCAGCATTTT. Amino acid sequence: CASRGEGVNQPQHF.

This chain joins TRBV9 and TRBJ1-2; 8 bases line up with TRBD1. This CDR3 has 14 amino acids. J lost 8 bases, V lost 2 bases, and 8 bases had no gene match. Germline V gene lookup returns CDR1 SGDLS and CDR2 YYNGEE. Here the CDR3 reads CASSVTGDLFGYTF. The DNA of the CDR3 is TGTGCCAGCAGCGTGACAGGGGACCTATTCGGCTACACCTTC.